Shown below are 22 T cell receptor beta chains from a single sample sequenced in a study of shared clonotypes between healthy human individuals. Positive CCR7 selection of CD45RO-negative cells yielded the naive CD8 cells, and terminally differentiated effector memory CD45RA+ cells were excluded. Some clones are missing from TCRdb's copy, which holds only in-frame ones; the method was immunoSEQ multiplex PCR. The sample includes about 2.2 million clones, around 93% of them seen just once. Sequencing input: naive CD8+ T cells from PBMCs. The receptors shown here come from a man younger than 30 in good health. Some clones in this sample may be carry-over from other donors' samples.

V usage is TRBV21-1 and J usage is TRBJ2-7. TRBV21-1 is termed a pseudogene. The CDR3 sequence is 11 residues long. The CDR3 sequence: CASSKVYEQYF. Here the CDR3 DNA reads TGTGCCAGCAGCAAAGTTTACGAGCAGTACTTC.

The rearrangement joins TRBV7-9 to TRBJ1-5; 7 bases are shared with TRBD1. Germline-derived CDR1 and CDR2 are SEHNR and FQNEAQ (reference sequence). V gave up 1 base and J gave up 6 bases; unmatched junction bases: 6. The CDR3 is made up of 15 amino acids. CDR3 DNA: TGTGCCAGCAGCTTAGGAGGGGGCGCGGGTCAGCCCCAGCATTTT. Its protein is CASSLGGGAGQPQHF.

This chain uses TRBV7-8 with TRBJ2-1, with TRBD1 matching over 11 bases. In germline, CDR1 is SGHVS, CDR2 FQNEAQ. This CDR3 has 16 residues. V trimming: 3 bases; J trimming: 8 bases; junction bases outside the gene matches: 9. The CDR3 spells CASSFTRTGGKDEQFF. In nucleotides, the CDR3 is TGTGCCAGCAGCTTTACCAGGACAGGGGGCAAGGATGAGCAGTTCTTC.

The J gene is TRBJ2-7, the V gene TRBV6-1; perhaps D is TRBD1 or TRBD2 (5 bases each). The V gene lost 0 bases and the J gene lost 3 bases, with 18 bases spanning the gap. The germline gives CDR1 MNHNS, CDR2 SASEGT. The CDR3 totals 17 residues. In DNA, the CDR3 is TGTGCCAGCAGTGAAGCGCTATGGGAGCAGGGAAACTACGAGCAGTACTTC. Its protein product is CASSEALWEQGNYEQYF.

The gene calls are TRBV28 and TRBJ1-2; D is ambiguous. V was clipped by 4 bases and J by 1 base, with 13 bases between them. The germline V gene has CDR1 MDHEN and CDR2 SYDVKM. The CDR3 runs 15 residues. For the CDR3, the DNA is TGTGCCAGCAGTTCGACGACAACTTATAACTATGGCTACACCTTC. Its protein is CASSSTTTYNYGYTF.

The V call is TRBV7-2, the J call TRBJ2-2; the D gene is possibly TRBD1 (5 bases). The CDR3 runs to 18 residues. Germline V gene sequence: CDR1 SGHTA, CDR2 FQGNSA. V lost 0 bases to trimming and J lost 0 bases, with 14 bases between them. The CDR3 here is CASSLAIGQGPNTGELFF. For the CDR3, the DNA is TGTGCCAGCAGCTTAGCGATTGGGCAGGGCCCGAACACCGGGGAGCTGTTTTTT.

With respect to this clone: Other DNA sequences in the sample encode the same CDR3. The CDR3 sequence is CASSLGLYNEQFF. CDR3 coding DNA: TGTGCCAGCAGCTTGGGACTTTACAATGAGCAGTTCTTC. The gene calls are TRBV5-4 and TRBJ2-1; D is ambiguous. CDR1 is SGHNT, CDR2 YYREEE, per germline (reference sequence). This CDR3 is built from 13 residues. Between the trimmed V and J ends, which lost 0 bases and 4 bases, there was a span of 5 bases.

The chain is built from TRBV6-5 and TRBJ1-1, with 11 positions matching TRBD1. CDR1 is MNHEY, CDR2 SVGAGI, per germline. The trim removed 6 bases at V and 7 bases at J, leaving 10 bases unmatched. The CDR3 covers 15 residues. As DNA, the CDR3 is TGTGCCAGCAGCTTAGGGGACAGGGGGACGGGTGAAGCTTTCTTT. Translating it yields CASSLGDRGTGEAFF.

The chain recombines TRBV6-1 with TRBJ1-5, with TRBD1 matching 8 bases. The germline V gene has CDR1 MNHNS and CDR2 SASEGT. The V segment lost 6 bases and the J segment 9 bases; nucleotides outside the gene matches: 10. The CDR3 extends over 14 amino acids. CDR3 region: CASRSTDRAGPQHF. CDR3 DNA: TGTGCCAGCAGATCAACGGACAGGGCAGGGCCCCAGCATTTT.

This clone is a singleton in its sample. The chain has TRBV7-6 and TRBJ1-1; TRBD1 might be the D (5 bases). The CDR3 has 16 amino acids. Trimming removed 4 bases at V and 4 bases at J, with 19 bases between. Looked up from germline, CDR1 is SGHVS and CDR2 is FNYEAQ. In DNA form, the CDR3 reads TGTGCCAGCAGCTGGACCGGGGCAGGGCGAGGCACTGAAGCTTTCTTT. This encodes CASSWTGAGRGTEAFF. The variable domain in full, completed from reference TRBV7-6 and TRBJ1-1, reads GAGVSQSPRYKVTKRGQDVALRCDPISGHVSLYWYRQALGQGPEFLTYFNYEAQQDKSGLPNDRFSAERPEGSISTLTIQRTEQRDSAMYRCASSWTGAGRGTEAFFGQGTRLTVV.

The chain recombines TRBV19 with TRBJ1-1; D gene ambiguous. V was cut by 5 bases and J by 4 bases, with 8 bases left in between. Looked up from germline, CDR1 is LNHDA and CDR2 is SQIVND (reference sequence). This CDR3 contains 12 residues. The CDR3 region has the DNA TGTGCCAGTAGTGCCCTAGGCACTGAAGCTTTCTTT. Its protein product is CASSALGTEAFF.

V and J are TRBV7-9 and TRBJ2-7; TRBD1 matches 9 bases. The CDR3 extends over 15 amino acids. Germline lookup yields CDR1 SEHNR and CDR2 FQNEAQ (reference sequence). V lost 4 bases, J lost 3 bases, and 7 bases stayed unmatched. The CDR3 DNA reads TGTGCCAGCAGCTCCGGTAGGACAGGGGACTACGAGCAGTACTTC. Translating it yields CASSSGRTGDYEQYF.

J is TRBJ2-7 and V is TRBV10-3; no clear D. V lost 0 bases and J 4 bases, leaving 10 bases between the germline ends. The CDR3 contains 14 residues. Germline-derived CDR1 and CDR2 are ENHRY and SYGVKD. The CDR3 region is CAISESGWGYEQYF. For the CDR3, the DNA is TGTGCCATCAGTGAGTCGGGTTGGGGATACGAGCAGTACTTC.

Here the CDR3 reads CASSQVEGGLLNQPQHF. In DNA form, the CDR3 reads TGTGCCAGCAGCCAAGTAGAAGGGGGGTTACTCAATCAGCCCCAGCATTTT. V usage is TRBV4-2 and J usage is TRBJ1-5; D might be TRBD1 (6 bases). V was shortened by 1 base and J by 3 bases, with 16 bases between the two germline ends. The germline CDR1 and CDR2 sequences are LGHNA and YNFKEQ. The CDR3 totals 17 residues.

About this clone itself: The same CDR3 can be traced to other DNA sequences in this sample. This chain connects TRBV27 to TRBJ2-7, with no clear D. This CDR3 comprises 13 residues. The V and J ends lost 6 bases and 0 bases respectively, with 9 bases between them. Germline loops: CDR1 MNHEY, CDR2 SMNVEV (reference sequence). This chain's CDR3 is CASSPRASYEQYF. The CDR3 nucleotides are TGTGCCAGCAGCCCCCGGGCCTCCTACGAGCAGTACTTC.

Here the CDR3 reads CSAAGTVGGNEQFF. In DNA, the CDR3 is TGCAGCGCCGCGGGGACGGTGGGGGGCAATGAGCAGTTCTTC. J is TRBJ2-1 and V is TRBV29-1; D is possibly TRBD2 (6 bases). The germline CDR1 and CDR2 sequences are SQVTM and ANQGSEA. The CDR3 consists of 14 residues. V lost 7 bases to trimming and J lost 6 bases, with 19 bases between them.

V usage is TRBV27 and J usage is TRBJ2-5, with 8 positions matching TRBD2. Germline trimming cut 6 bases from V and 5 bases from J; bases unmatched to any gene: 8. CDR1 is MNHEY, CDR2 SMNVEV, per germline (reference sequence). This CDR3 contains 14 residues. The DNA of the CDR3 is TGTGCCAGCAGCCAGCGGGAGAGCGGCGAGACCCAGTACTTC. This sequence encodes CASSQRESGETQYF.

The sample holds one count of this clone. The chain uses TRBV27 and TRBJ1-2, with D possibly TRBD1 on 5 matching bases. From germline, CDR1 is MNHEY and CDR2 SMNVEV (reference sequence). The ends were cut back, 3 bases at V and 4 bases at J, with 24 bases in the middle. The CDR3 sequence is 18 residues long. The CDR3 DNA follows: TGTGCCAGCAGTTTGATCGACGCCAAGGGCGGGGGGAGCTATGGCTACACCTTC. It codes for CASSLIDAKGGGSYGYTF.

This clone appeared a single time. The chain is built from TRBV5-1 and TRBJ2-1, with unresolved D. This CDR3 contains 12 residues. Trimming stripped 2 bases from V and 7 bases from J, with 7 bases between. Germline values: CDR1 SGHRS, CDR2 YFSETQ. CDR3 residues: CASSFSINEQFF. Here the CDR3 DNA reads TGCGCCAGCAGCTTTAGTATAAATGAGCAGTTCTTC.

V and J are TRBV11-2 and TRBJ2-7; 11 bases map to TRBD2. V shed 0 bases and J 2 bases; nucleotides not matched to a gene: 9. There are 18 residues in the CDR3. Germline loops: CDR1 SGHAT, CDR2 FQNNGV. CDR3 bases: TGTGCCAGCAGCTTAGATAGAAGGACTAGCGGGCCTGCCTACGAGCAGTACTTC. Its protein product is CASSLDRRTSGPAYEQYF.

This clone has only one observation. This chain connects TRBV9 to TRBJ2-7, with 7 bases aligning to TRBD2. V gave up 4 bases and J gave up 1 base; unmatched junction bases: 11. The CDR3 has 16 amino acids. Germline-derived CDR1 and CDR2 are SGDLS and YYNGEE. The CDR3 nucleotides read TGTGCCAGCAGCCCTCGGAGGACTAGTGTTTCCTACGAGCAGTACTTC. It codes for CASSPRRTSVSYEQYF.

The gene calls are TRBV27 and TRBJ1-5; D perhaps matches TRBD1 (5 bases). V lost 5 bases and J lost 7, with 18 bases in between. Germline lookup yields CDR1 MNHEY and CDR2 SMNVEV (reference sequence). The CDR3 has 15 amino acids. The CDR3 loop reads CASSPWADNRQPQHF. The CDR3 nucleotides read TGTGCCAGCAGTCCCTGGGCAGACAACAGGCAGCCCCAGCATTTT.